The clone carrying this T cell receptor (beta chain) was counted many times. Its antigen is currently unknown. This sample is drawn from a study of regulatory T cells in long-lasting Graves disease. General study findings and limits: Persistent cases of Graves' showed reduced TCR diversity relative to newly diagnosed patients.

Stated time point: newly diagnosed GD, antithyroid drugs for less than 3 months. From RNA extracted from PBMCs, the TCR library was made. Building of the TCR beta libraries involved iRepertoire HTBI primers and Arm-PCR of CDR3 regions. Each CDR3 protein is one row after TCRdb ran MiXCR on the multiplex PCR reads. Among 300,000 to 400,000 distinct CDR3 sequences listed, around 17% were seen once. A further study also used this sample, focusing on T cells in Graves' hyperthyroidism and ophthalmopathy.

This receptor was taken from a middle-aged man with Graves disease. The source material was peripheral blood mononuclear cells (PBMCs), sampled at new diagnosis, from a patient treated with antithyroid drugs.

CDR3 DNA: TGCAGTGCTAGAGTCCCCGGAACCTACGAGCAGTACTTC. It specifies CSARVPGTYEQYF. The V gene is TRBV20-1, the J gene TRBJ2-7; D gene unclear. CDR3 length: 13 amino acids. The V gene's germline CDR1 is DFQATT and CDR2 SNEGSKA (reference sequence). The V and J ends lost 1 base and 2 bases respectively, with 9 bases between them.